This T cell receptor beta chain was observed in a study of beta chain features in type 1 diabetes. Study-level background: Taken together, all samples contributed more than 90,000,000 examined sorted cells.

The CDR3 extends over 15 amino acids. The germline V and J ends were trimmed by 0 bases and 2 bases, with 10 bases remaining between them. Germline CDR1 reads GTSNPN; CDR2 reads SVGIG (reference sequence). TCRB transcripts that were expressed got sequenced, as all of the isolated RNA had been reverse transcribed. This table comes from immunoSEQ multiplex PCR, and its TCRdb copy is limited to in-frame clones, with some not included. The sample contains about 360,000 clones, roughly an eighth of which appear only once. CD4+ naive, central memory, regulatory and stem cell-like memory subsets were isolated by sorting on CD45RO/CCR7/CD25/CD127/CD95/CD27. Sorted populations all had greater than 98% purity. In its sample, this clone was seen once. The target antigen is unknown. Findings of the study overall: Short templates might get an advantage during PCR, and this would be equal in patients and controls.

Sequencing was carried out using naive CD4+ T cells from blood. J is TRBJ2-2 and V is TRBV30; no clear D gene. This clonotype was obtained from a man between 18 and 35 years old in good health. The CDR3 spells CAWSVGRFNTGELFF. Here the CDR3 DNA reads TGTGCCTGGAGTGTGGGCAGGTTTAACACCGGGGAGCTGTTTTTT.